This TCR beta chain emerged from a study of T cells in Graves' hyperthyroidism and ophthalmopathy. Remarks on this clonotype: What it binds is not known.

Germline assignment: CDR1 LNHDA and CDR2 SQIVND (reference sequence). This CDR3 region has 17 residues. Trimming stripped 5 bases from V and 4 bases from J, with 18 bases between. Under 3 months was the duration of disease in ophthalmopathy patients, who also had a Clinical Activity Score of at least 3 and a NOSPECS grade of at least 4. The diagnoses drew upon clinical symptoms, serum thyroxine and TRAb, thyroid ultrasound and orbital computed tomography. Each 10 ml fresh peripheral blood draw supplied the PBMCs. The study's findings and limits: Blood also carried most thyroid clonotypes expanded above 0.001.

Regions amplified from RNA transcripts were the TCR beta CDR3 regions. In the first-round RT-PCR of the TCR CDR3, the HTBI primer set was used. TCRdb independently ran MiXCR on the multiplex PCR reads; one entry per CDR3 protein. The sample records around 400,000 distinct CDR3 sequences, 15% being singletons. This chain connects TRBV19 to TRBJ2-6; possibly TRBD2 for D (5 bases). The receptor's source is a woman aged 55-75 years with Graves' ophthalmopathy. Sequencing used blood. The CDR3: CASSGMLVPGGANVLTF. Written as DNA, the CDR3 is TGTGCCAGTAGTGGCATGTTGGTGCCGGGAGGGGCCAACGTCCTGACTTTC.